These 30 T cell receptor beta chains came from one sample sequenced in a study of blood T cell repertoires in COVID-19. TCRdb's copy holds only in-frame clones and misses some; the assay was immunoSEQ multiplex PCR. This table holds under 150,000 clones, about four fifths found once. The source material was peripheral blood. These receptors were taken from a man at least 80 years old with acute or convalescent COVID-19.

The chain couples TRBV10-3 to TRBJ2-7; 12 bases agree with TRBD1. V lost 6 bases and J lost 5; bases outside the gene matches: 11. Germline CDR1 and CDR2: ENHRY and SYGVKD. There are 16 residues in the CDR3. The CDR3 region has the DNA TGTGCCATCAGAGCCAAGGGGACAGGGGGCGCGGACGAGCAGTACTTC. Amino acids: CAIRAKGTGGADEQYF.

The V call is TRBV18, the J call TRBJ2-5, with 8 bases fitting TRBD1. The J segment lost 5 bases and the V segment lost 4 bases, leaving 12 bases of the junction unmatched. CDR1 is KGHSH, CDR2 LQKENI, per germline. CDR3 size: 16 residues. CDR3 DNA: TGTGCCAGCTCACAGAAAGGGACAGGAGAGGCGGAGACCCAGTACTTC. As protein: CASSQKGTGEAETQYF.

This clone was detected once. The chain uses TRBV6-2 or TRBV6-3 and TRBJ1-1, with D possibly TRBD1 on 5 matching bases. V lost 4 bases, J lost 5 bases, and 5 bases lay in between. The germline V gene encodes CDR1 MNHEY and CDR2 SVGEGT. This CDR3 region has 11 residues. The CDR3 region has the DNA TGTGCCAGCAGTTGGACAACTGAAGCTTTCTTT. It encodes CASSWTTEAFF.

V and J are TRBV19 and TRBJ1-5, with D possibly TRBD1 on 5 matching bases. Germline assignment: CDR1 LNHDA and CDR2 SQIVND (reference sequence). This CDR3 has 14 amino acids. V shed 8 bases and J shed 1 base, with 12 bases lying between them. The DNA for the CDR3 is TGTGCCAGTGGATGGGGGGGAAGCAATCAGCCCCAGCATTTT. This encodes CASGWGGSNQPQHF.

This clone showed up just a few times. V is TRBV5-4 and J is TRBJ1-2, with 12 bases aligning to TRBD1. The length of the CDR3 is 16 residues. Germline trimming cut 4 bases from V and 8 bases from J; bases unmatched to any gene: 12. Germline values: CDR1 SGHNT, CDR2 YYREEE (reference sequence). The CDR3 DNA follows: TGTGCCAGCAGCCCGGGACAGGGGGCGATTAAGTCGGGCTACACCTTC. This gives the protein CASSPGQGAIKSGYTF.

V gene TRBV7-2 combines with J gene TRBJ1-3; TRBD1 aligns across 7 bases. Germline CDR1 reads SGHTA; CDR2 reads FQGNSA. Trimming removed 3 bases from V and 6 bases from J; junction bases left unmatched: 8. This CDR3 spans 15 amino acids. CDR3 protein: CASSFSGTAENTIYF. The CDR3 nucleotides are TGTGCCAGCAGCTTTTCAGGGACAGCCGAAAACACCATATATTTT.

The chain combines TRBV9 with TRBJ2-1, with 10 bases aligning to TRBD2. With V trimmed by 4 bases and J by 7 bases, 8 bases remained unmatched. The CDR3 is 15 residues long. Per the germline V gene, CDR1 is SGDLS and CDR2 is YYNGEE. As DNA, the CDR3 is TGTGCCAGCAGCCCGGAACTAGCGGGGTTTAATGAGCAGTTCTTC. Its translation is CASSPELAGFNEQFF.

V and J are TRBV11-2 and TRBJ2-3, with 8 bases that match TRBD1. V lost 6 bases and J lost 2; bases outside the gene matches: 7. The CDR3 is 15 residues long. Germline V lookup: CDR1 SGHAT, CDR2 FQNNGV. CDR3 region: CASRRTGIDTDTQYF. The CDR3 DNA reads as TGTGCCAGCAGACGGACAGGGATTGACACAGATACGCAGTATTTT.

The chain joins TRBV11-2 to TRBJ1-5; D remains ambiguous. The CDR3 has 14 residues. CDR1 is SGHAT, CDR2 FQNNGV, per germline. Trimming removed 1 base from V and 2 bases from J, with 6 bases in between. As DNA, the CDR3 is TGTGCCAGCAGCTTAGGGGCAGGCAATCAGCCCCAGCATTTT. Encoded protein: CASSLGAGNQPQHF.

V is TRBV5-5 and J is TRBJ1-2, with 7 bases that match TRBD1. V gave up 5 bases and J gave up 8 bases; unmatched junction bases: 9. This CDR3 comprises 13 residues. CDR1 SGHKS and CDR2 YYEKEE come from the germline V gene (reference sequence). The CDR3 nucleotides are TGTGCCAGCAGTCGAGACAGGGTCCCCGGCTACACCTTC. Translated: CASSRDRVPGYTF.

The gene calls are TRBV5-1 and TRBJ2-3, with D possibly matching TRBD2 (6 bases). Per germline, CDR1 SGHRS and CDR2 YFSETQ. This CDR3 is 14 amino acids long. V lost 1 base and J 6 bases, leaving 12 bases between the germline ends. CDR3 bases: TGCGCCAGCAGCTTGACTAGCCCCATGGATACGCAGTATTTT. Its translation: CASSLTSPMDTQYF.

V usage is TRBV5-6 and J usage is TRBJ2-5; weak D call: TRBD2 (7 bases). The CDR3 extends over 14 amino acids. Germline V gene lookup returns CDR1 SGHDT and CDR2 YYEEEE. V was pared by 4 bases and J by 5 bases, with 15 bases between. CDR3 region: CASSVEGGGETQYF. CDR3 nucleotide sequence: TGTGCCAGCAGCGTGGAGGGGGGAGGGGAGACCCAGTACTTC.

CDR3 sequence: CASSYRGDTYEQYF. The DNA of the CDR3 is TGTGCCAGCAGTTACCGAGGGGACACCTACGAGCAGTACTTC. V usage is TRBV6-6 and J usage is TRBJ2-7, with a weak D call TRBD1 (6 bases). V was cut by 2 bases and J by 2 bases, with 10 bases left in between. Per germline, CDR1 MNHNY and CDR2 SVGAGI (reference sequence). CDR3 length: 14 amino acids.

The V call is TRBV28, the J call TRBJ1-2; D is uncertain. Trimming took off 5 bases at V and 1 base at J, with 14 bases between the two ends. This CDR3 spans 15 amino acids. CDR1 is MDHEN and CDR2 is SYDVKM in the germline V gene. The CDR3, as DNA: TGTGCCAGCAGTGAAGCCCGAGAAAATAACTATGGCTACACCTTC. Translating gives CASSEARENNYGYTF.

V gene TRBV6-2 or TRBV6-3 combines with J gene TRBJ1-2; D remains unclear. In germline, CDR1 is MNHEY, CDR2 SVGEGT. This CDR3 spans 13 amino acids. V was cut by 0 bases and J by 5 bases, with 7 bases left in between. CDR3 amino acids: CASSYSRVYGYTF. CDR3 sequence (DNA): TGTGCCAGCAGTTACTCGAGGGTGTATGGCTACACCTTC.

The chain carries TRBV7-9 and TRBJ2-2; 10 bases match TRBD2. Germline lookup yields CDR1 SEHNR and CDR2 FQNEAQ (reference sequence). The CDR3 has 19 amino acids. Trimming at V came to 5 bases and at J to 2 bases, leaving 14 bases not matched to a gene. The DNA for the CDR3 is TGTGCCAGCAGCCCCCCGTCGTGGCTAGCGGGGGCCAACACCGGGGAGCTGTTTTTT. This codes for CASSPPSWLAGANTGELFF.

Only a few counts were recorded for this clone. The rearrangement links TRBV28 to TRBJ1-1, with no clear D. This CDR3 has 14 residues. V dropped 5 bases and J dropped 5 bases, with 15 bases sitting between them. Germline V gives CDR1 MDHEN, CDR2 SYDVKM. CDR3 residues: CASSPRAGRTEAFF. As DNA, the CDR3 is TGTGCCAGCAGTCCCCGCGCAGGTCGTACTGAAGCTTTCTTT.

Of note for this clone: Other DNA variants within this sample encode the same CDR3. V usage is TRBV29-1 and J usage is TRBJ1-1; no reliable D call. CDR3 length: 12 residues. V gave up 6 bases and J gave up 1 base, with 9 bases separating them. CDR1 SQVTM and CDR2 ANQGSEA come from the germline V gene. The CDR3 loop is CSVVPGNTEAFF. The CDR3 coding sequence is TGCAGCGTCGTCCCGGGGAACACTGAAGCTTTCTTT.

The chain recombines TRBV6-5 with TRBJ2-7; a weak D match, TRBD2 (6 bases). Germline V CDR1 and CDR2: MNHEY, SVGAGI. The ends were cut back, 7 bases at V and 2 bases at J, with 15 bases in the middle. The CDR3 is 14 amino acids. CDR3: CASTRRAGPYEQYF. The CDR3 nucleotides read TGTGCCAGCACCCGGAGGGCGGGTCCCTACGAGCAGTACTTC.

This chain links TRBV7-6 with TRBJ1-2, with 12 bases identical to TRBD1. CDR1 is SGHVS and CDR2 is FNYEAQ in the germline V gene. J lost 3 bases, V lost 5 bases, and 4 bases had no gene match. The CDR3 contains 15 residues. The chain's CDR3 is CASSEGQGADYGYTF. CDR3 bases: TGTGCCAGCAGCGAGGGACAGGGGGCGGACTATGGCTACACCTTC.

This clone was observed once. In the same sample, other DNA sequences code for this CDR3. This sequence joins TRBV5-1 and TRBJ2-3; perhaps TRBD1 as D (5 bases). Germline-derived CDR1 and CDR2 are SGHRS and YFSETQ. V gave up 4 bases and J gave up 3 bases, with 9 bases separating them. The CDR3 is 13 residues long. CDR3 in amino acids: CASSLQGTDTQYF. In DNA, the CDR3 is TGCGCCAGCAGCCTGCAGGGTACAGATACGCAGTATTTT.

The rearrangement uses TRBV10-3 and TRBJ2-7; 12 bases align to TRBD2. The germline CDR1 and CDR2 sequences are ENHRY and SYGVKD. The CDR3 runs to 15 residues. V trimming: 5 bases; J trimming: 3 bases; junction bases outside the gene matches: 5. The CDR3, as DNA: TGTGCCATCAGTTCACTAGCGGGGGGTCGCTACGAGCAGTACTTC. Residues: CAISSLAGGRYEQYF.

The chain joins TRBV19 to TRBJ1-2; D is possibly TRBD1 (6 bases). The germline V gene encodes CDR1 LNHDA and CDR2 SQIVND (reference sequence). Trimming removed 2 bases at V and 0 bases at J, with 22 bases between. This CDR3 region has 19 residues. The CDR3 DNA sequence: TGTGCCAGTAGTATAAGGGAGGGGACGTGGACAGATCCTAACTATGGCTACACCTTC. This gives the protein CASSIREGTWTDPNYGYTF.

The table lists this clone with a count of one. The CDR3 protein is CASSSQGANQPQHF. For the CDR3, the DNA is TGTGCCAGCAGCTCACAGGGGGCCAATCAGCCCCAGCATTTT. The V gene is TRBV6-2 or TRBV6-3, the J gene TRBJ1-5, with TRBD1 matching over 9 bases. V trimming: 6 bases; J trimming: 3 bases; junction bases outside the gene matches: 3. The germline CDR1 and CDR2 sequences are MNHEY and SVGEGT. There are 14 residues in the CDR3.

This clone was seen a single time. This chain uses TRBV14 with TRBJ2-1, with TRBD1 matching over 7 bases. The trim removed 1 base at V and 1 base at J, leaving 1 base unmatched. The CDR3 has 15 amino acids. Looked up from germline, CDR1 is SGHDN and CDR2 is FVKESK. DNA of the CDR3: TGTGCCAGCAGCCAAGTCAGGGGGTCCTACAATGAGCAGTTCTTC. Encoded protein: CASSQVRGSYNEQFF.

The chain recombines TRBV28 with TRBJ1-6; the D gene is possibly TRBD1 (5 bases). V lost 3 bases and J 10 bases, leaving 10 bases between the germline ends. Germline V lookup: CDR1 MDHEN, CDR2 SYDVKM. The CDR3 runs to 13 residues. The CDR3 region has the DNA TGTGCCAGCAGTTTCAGGGTTGGATCACCCCTCCACTTT. Protein sequence: CASSFRVGSPLHF.

The chain recombines TRBV7-8 with TRBJ2-1; D might be TRBD1 (6 bases). Trimming cost V 5 bases and J 14 bases, with 13 bases left between them. This CDR3 has 11 amino acids. Looked up from germline, CDR1 is SGHVS and CDR2 is FQNEAQ. CDR3 DNA: TGTGCCAGCAGCCAACAGGGTGTCGAGTTCTTC. It is translated as CASSQQGVEFF.

Details on this clone: Other DNA sequences in the same sample also yield this CDR3. V is TRBV28 and J is TRBJ1-2, with a weak D call TRBD1 (6 bases). Looked up from germline, CDR1 is MDHEN and CDR2 is SYDVKM. The CDR3 covers 13 residues. V shed 5 bases and J shed 2 bases, with 9 bases lying between them. The DNA for the CDR3 is TGTGCCAGCAGTCCCGGACAGAACTATGGCTACACCTTC. Protein: CASSPGQNYGYTF.

The rearrangement links TRBV7-8 to TRBJ2-7; 8 bases fit TRBD2. J gave up 11 bases and V 0 bases, and 9 bases lay outside the gene matches. Germline V gene data show CDR1 as SGHVS and CDR2 as FQNEAQ. The CDR3 is made up of 14 amino acids. CDR3 DNA sequence: TGTGCCAGCAGCTTAGCGGGTTACCCGGGGGGGAAGTACTTC. This encodes CASSLAGYPGGKYF.

This clone was counted only a few times. The V and J genes are TRBV6-1 and TRBJ2-1; a weak D match, TRBD2 (5 bases). The CDR3 length is 12 residues. The germline V gene has CDR1 MNHNS and CDR2 SASEGT. Between the trimmed V and J ends, which lost 2 bases and 7 bases, there was a span of 6 bases. This chain's CDR3 is CASSERGNEQFF. The CDR3 region has the DNA TGTGCCAGCAGTGAACGGGGTAATGAGCAGTTCTTC.